The following is a TCR beta chain sequence with its context. Germline V gene sequence: CDR1 SGHDN, CDR2 FVKESK. V lost 4 bases and J lost 2; bases outside the gene matches: 5. The CDR3 spans 14 residues. Sequenced by immunoSEQ multiplex PCR; TCRdb stores in-frame clones only, minus some. The sample shows about 78,000 clones, 80% to 90% of them seen only once. These data come from a study of OX40 agonist ivuxolimab in advanced cancers. The sequenced sample was CD4+ or CD8+ T cells sorted from blood, obtained in a trial of the OX40 agonist ivuxolimab. The clonotype was recovered from an adult with an advanced solid tumor such as melanoma, head and neck, liver or kidney cancer. The rearrangement links TRBV14 to TRBJ2-7, with 7 bases identical to TRBD1. CDR3 residues: CASSPTGKTYEQYF. The DNA for the CDR3 is TGTGCCAGCAGCCCGACAGGGAAGACCTACGAGCAGTACTTC. The entire variable domain, with the rest obtained from reference TRBV14 and TRBJ2-7, is as follows: EAGVTQFPSHSVIEKGQTVTLRCDPISGHDNLYWYRRVMGKEIKFLLHFVKESKQDESGMPNNRFLAERTGGTYSTLKVQPAELEDSGVYFCASSPTGKTYEQYFGPGTRLTVT.